This T cell receptor beta chain was sequenced in a study of blood T cells in healthy people across ages. The J segment lost 5 bases and the V segment lost 0 bases, leaving 5 bases of the junction unmatched. The CDR3 is 15 residues long. Germline loops: CDR1 SGHRS, CDR2 YFSETQ. This clonotype has just a few counts. Its target is not known. Whole-study findings and limits: The long-lived group displayed more naive CD4+ cells, plus higher diversity, than the aged donors did. Roughly linearly, TCR beta diversity per million T cells fell as age increased. Naive and antigen-experienced cells could not be conclusively compared, given unsorted PBMCs.

Combining a sample-barcoded 5' primer with a J-beta primer mix, a second PCR ran for about 7 to 11 cycles. Each of the cDNA molecules was tagged by a template-switch adaptor with 12 random nucleotides. MiXCR, applied by TCRdb to the 5' RACE reads, yields one record per CDR3 protein. The data contain roughly 1,500,000 distinct CDR3 sequences, about 40% of them singletons. The rearrangement joins TRBV5-1 to TRBJ2-1; TRBD2 matches at 7 bases. The source material was blood. The TCR sequence derives from a woman aged 18-29 years in good health. The CDR3 here is CASSLAASGHNEQFF. The CDR3 DNA is TGCGCCAGCAGCTTGGCCGCTAGCGGCCACAATGAGCAGTTCTTC.